The clone carrying this T cell receptor (beta chain) was counted a single time. The sample belongs to a study of blood T cell repertoires in COVID-19. About the research overall: Sites in the United States, Italy and Spain provided acute and convalescent COVID-19 samples. T cells, B-cell-depleted T cells, or PBMCs provided the cDNA or gDNA that served as material.

In the study's own analysis: Using reference gene primer amplification, nucleated cell counts were estimated. Only in-frame clones appear in the TCRdb table, and some are missing; sequencing was by immunoSEQ multiplex PCR. The DNA was the basis for D and trimming; V, J and clone size are from that table. The sample contains 100,000 to 150,000 clones, around 80% of which appear only once. CDR3 length equals 14 residues. Trimming pared 6 bases from V and 8 bases from J, leaving 16 bases between. Germline V gene sequence: CDR1 MNHEY, CDR2 SMNVEV (reference sequence). Sequenced sample: peripheral blood. The chain has TRBV27 and TRBJ1-4; D remains unclear. The receptor was isolated from a man aged 30 to 39 with COVID-19, enrolled during active disease. CDR3 sequence (DNA): TGTGCCAGCAGACTAGGGATCGGGAGCGAAAAACTGTTTTTT. Its protein is CASRLGIGSEKLFF.